The rows below give T cell receptor beta chains drawn from one sample of a study of T cells in Graves' hyperthyroidism and ophthalmopathy. TCRdb analysed the multiplex PCR reads with MiXCR anew, one entry per CDR3 protein. The table records around 450,000 distinct CDR3 sequences, 15% to 17% of them present only once. Input material: blood. Source of these receptors: a woman aged 18-29 years with Graves' hyperthyroidism. CDR3s include the opening cysteine and the closing phenylalanine or tryptophan. The D gene is left open where the match is weak. Clone size appears in some rows only: once, few, many, or a class for an expanded clone.

j_call d_call v_call clone_size cdr3_nt cdr3_aa
TRBJ1-2 TRBD1 TRBV20-1 many TGCAGTGCTAAGGACAGGGGGCAGGATGGCTACACCTTC CSAKDRGQDGYTF
TRBJ2-1 . TRBV11-3 . TGTGCCAGCAGCTCCCCAGACAGGAACTCCTACAATGAGCAGTTCTTC CASSSPDRNSYNEQFF
TRBJ1-3 TRBD1 TRBV6-1 many TGTGCCAGCAGTTTGGAGAGTGACAGGGCCCGCAACTCTGGAAACACCATATATTTT CASSLESDRARNSGNTIYF
TRBJ1-2 . TRBV5-1 . TGCGCCAGCAGACCGGGAGGGGATAACTATGGCTACACCTTC CASRPGGDNYGYTF
TRBJ1-4 TRBD1 TRBV12-3/TRBV12-4 many TGTGCCAGCAGCTTCAGGACAGGGGGCCTTAGGAGTAATGAAAAACTGTTTTTT CASSFRTGGLRSNEKLFF
TRBJ2-7 TRBD2 TRBV2 many TGTGCCAGCTTCCCGGGGACTAGCGTTTCCTACGAGCAGTACTTC CASFPGTSVSYEQYF
TRBJ1-2 . TRBV12-3/TRBV12-4 . TGTGCCAGCAGCCCCTCCGGGTACTATGGCTACACCTTC CASSPSGYYGYTF
TRBJ1-2 . TRBV30 many TGTGCCTGGGGGATCCTCGGCAAAGGCTATGGCTACACCTTC CAWGILGKGYGYTF
TRBJ2-7 . TRBV20-1 . TGCAGTGCTAGAGATCGGGGTTTGGGGGGCGAGCAGTACTTC CSARDRGLGGEQYF
TRBJ1-2 TRBD1 TRBV6-5 many TGTGCCAGCAGTTACTCCACCGCGACCCAGGGGGCGTCGGGCTATGGCTACACCTTC CASSYSTATQGASGYGYTF
TRBJ2-5 . TRBV4-2 many TGTGCCAGCAGCCAAGAAGGTGGGCAGCCCCAAGAGACCCAGTACTTC CASSQEGGQPQETQYF
TRBJ1-5 TRBD1 TRBV27 many TGTGCCAGCACGGACAGGGGAGGTCAGCCCCAGCATTTT CASTDRGGQPQHF
TRBJ2-4 . TRBV6-2/TRBV6-3 . TGTGCCAGCGCTGGAGGCATTCAGTACTTC CASAGGIQYF
TRBJ2-1 . TRBV20-1 many TGCAGTGCTAGAGATCTCCATGAGCAGTTCTTC CSARDLHEQFF
TRBJ2-7 . TRBV13 many TGTGCCAGCAGCTATGGGAGGACTCAACTCTACGAGCAGTACTTC CASSYGRTQLYEQYF